The 32 T cell receptor beta chains below come from one sample, sequenced in a study of T cell repertoires and HLA-DP antigens. Assay used: immunoSEQ multiplex PCR; TCRdb lists only in-frame clones, some missing. The repertoire consists of around 100,000 clones, with roughly 92% occurring once and the leading ten covering roughly 0.3%. Their antigens are not known. The sequencing sample was made of CD4+ T cells from PBMCs. The receptors derive from a young woman in good health and CMV-seronegative.

The rearrangement links TRBV7-9 to TRBJ1-1, with TRBD1 identical over 7 bases. The CDR3 is 19 amino acids. Trimming at V came to 1 base and at J to 0 bases, leaving 14 bases not matched to a gene. Germline assignment: CDR1 SEHNR and CDR2 FQNEAQ (reference sequence). The CDR3 sequence: CASSLVPQGGRPVNTEAFF. CDR3 coding DNA: TGTGCCAGCAGCTTAGTCCCCCAGGGGGGGAGGCCCGTGAACACTGAAGCTTTCTTT.

The count of this clone is one. The V gene is TRBV14, the J gene TRBJ2-2, with 9 positions matching TRBD1. J gave up 1 base and V 4 bases, and 4 bases lay outside the gene matches. Germline loops: CDR1 SGHDN, CDR2 FVKESK. The CDR3 extends over 16 amino acids. The chain's CDR3 is CASSPGTGRNTGELFF. CDR3 coding DNA: TGTGCCAGCAGCCCCGGGACAGGGAGGAACACCGGGGAGCTGTTTTTT.

The CDR3 is CASSLRDFPSGANVLTF. DNA of the CDR3: TGTGCCAGCAGCCTCCGGGACTTTCCCTCTGGGGCCAACGTCCTGACTTTC. This chain joins TRBV27 and TRBJ2-6, with TRBD2 as a possible D gene (6 bases). With 6 bases removed from V and 0 bases from J, the gap between germline ends came to 15 bases. CDR3 length equals 17 residues. Germline V gives CDR1 MNHEY, CDR2 SMNVEV (reference sequence).

This chain joins TRBV21-1 and TRBJ2-5; the table's D call, TRBD1, was not checked against the DNA. TRBV21-1 corresponds to a pseudogene. This CDR3 comprises 15 residues. The CDR3 is CASSKPQGSGETQYF. CDR3 coding DNA: TGTGCCAGCAGCAAACCACAGGGGAGCGGGGAGACCCAGTACTTC.

The CDR3 nucleotides are TGTGCCAGCAGTGAACGGCCGGTTAATTCACCCCTCCACTTT. Protein sequence: CASSERPVNSPLHF. The rearrangement links TRBV2 to TRBJ1-6; no reliable D call. V lost 2 bases, J lost 6 bases, and 8 bases lay in between. The CDR3 runs to 14 residues. CDR1 and CDR2 from the germline V gene are SNHLY and FYNNEI.

This chain uses TRBV6-5 with TRBJ1-2; D remains unclear. Trimming removed 2 bases at V and 3 bases at J, with 10 bases between. CDR1 and CDR2 (germline): MNHEY, SVGAGI. This CDR3 spans 14 amino acids. The CDR3 DNA reads TGTGCCAGCAGTTACGGTGGGGTAGACTATGGCTACACCTTC. This gives the protein CASSYGGVDYGYTF.

This chain joins TRBV28 and TRBJ1-5; perhaps TRBD1 as D (5 bases). The germline V and J ends were trimmed by 5 bases and 0 bases, with 20 bases remaining between them. Germline values: CDR1 MDHEN, CDR2 SYDVKM. The CDR3 length is 18 residues. The CDR3 loop is CASSPPTSRQISNQPQHF. CDR3 sequence (DNA): TGTGCCAGCAGTCCACCGACCTCCCGACAGATTAGCAATCAGCCCCAGCATTTT.

The V gene is TRBV9, the J gene TRBJ2-7; perhaps D is TRBD1 or TRBD2 (5 bases each). V lost 0 bases, J lost 3 bases, and 10 bases lay in between. Germline lookup yields CDR1 SGDLS and CDR2 YYNGEE. CDR3 length: 14 residues. The CDR3 protein is CASSVDGGVYEQYF. The DNA for the CDR3 is TGTGCCAGCAGCGTAGATGGGGGAGTCTACGAGCAGTACTTC.

The CDR3 sequence: CASSLGSGGPRDEQFF. The CDR3 DNA is TGTGCCAGCAGCTTAGGGTCGGGGGGGCCAAGGGATGAGCAGTTCTTC. The chain recombines TRBV7-9 with TRBJ2-1, with 8 bases identical to TRBD2. V gave up 1 base and J gave up 8 bases; unmatched junction bases: 10. CDR3 size: 16 residues. Germline CDR1 SEHNR, CDR2 FQNEAQ (reference sequence).

V gene TRBV6-5 combines with J gene TRBJ1-2; tentative D call: TRBD1 (5 bases). The germline gives CDR1 MNHEY, CDR2 SVGAGI. Trimming pared 0 bases from V and 3 bases from J, leaving 8 bases between. CDR3 length: 14 residues. The CDR3 region is CASSYSRGYYGYTF. The CDR3 bases are TGTGCCAGCAGTTACTCGCGGGGGTACTATGGCTACACCTTC.

This sequence joins TRBV5-1 and TRBJ1-4; D not certain. The CDR3 has 16 amino acids. In germline, CDR1 is SGHRS, CDR2 YFSETQ. V was cut by 2 bases and J by 3 bases, with 14 bases left in between. The CDR3 spells CASSLAVRAANEKLFF. CDR3 in DNA: TGCGCCAGCAGCTTAGCGGTGAGAGCGGCTAATGAAAAACTGTTTTTT.

The V call is TRBV6-6, the J call TRBJ1-2; D is uncertain. Germline lookup yields CDR1 MNHNY and CDR2 SVGAGI (reference sequence). Trimming took 2 bases from V and 7 from J, leaving 14 bases between them. The CDR3 is 14 residues long. CDR3: CASSYLLPSSGYTF. The CDR3 nucleotides are TGTGCCAGCAGTTACCTGCTCCCGTCGAGTGGCTACACCTTC.

The chain carries TRBV7-6 and TRBJ2-5, with D possibly matching TRBD1 (6 bases). Trimming removed 3 bases from V and 2 bases from J, with 7 bases in between. The germline V gene encodes CDR1 SGHVS and CDR2 FNYEAQ. The CDR3 covers 13 residues. CDR3 region: CASSFTGQETQYF. DNA of the CDR3: TGTGCCAGCAGCTTTACAGGGCAAGAGACCCAGTACTTC.

The rearrangement links TRBV7-2 to TRBJ1-3; D is undetermined. Germline CDR1 is SGHTA and CDR2 is FQGNSA. V gave up 4 bases and J gave up 0 bases, with 13 bases separating them. The CDR3 totals 16 residues. The CDR3 nucleotides are TGTGCCAGCAGCTCTTGGACGGGAGCCTCTGGAAACACCATATATTTT. Translation: CASSSWTGASGNTIYF.

The J gene is TRBJ2-3, the V gene TRBV5-1; TRBD2 aligns across 10 bases. The CDR3 extends over 16 amino acids. V dropped 0 bases and J dropped 2; count of bases not matched to a gene: 3. Looked up from germline, CDR1 is SGHRS and CDR2 is YFSETQ. The CDR3 region has the DNA TGCGCCAGCAGCTTGGCACTAGCGGGGACCACAGATACGCAGTATTTT. The encoded protein is CASSLALAGTTDTQYF.

This clone came up a few times. The CDR3 DNA reads TGTGCCAGCAGTTACGAAGGGACAGCAAACACTGAAGCTTTCTTT. Protein product: CASSYEGTANTEAFF. The chain recombines TRBV6-5 with TRBJ1-1; 7 bases align to TRBD1. With V trimmed by 2 bases and J by 2 bases, 5 bases remained unmatched. This CDR3 is built from 15 residues. CDR1 and CDR2 from the germline V gene are MNHEY and SVGAGI.

This chain uses TRBV2 with TRBJ2-7; D possibly corresponds to TRBD2 (5 bases). V lost 7 bases and J 4 bases, leaving 11 bases between the germline ends. The germline V gene has CDR1 SNHLY and CDR2 FYNNEI. The CDR3 is made up of 12 amino acids. The CDR3 DNA is TGTGCCAGCACAGAATCGGGGTACGAGCAGTACTTC. Its translation: CASTESGYEQYF.

V gene TRBV7-9 combines with J gene TRBJ1-2; 8 bases match TRBD1. Unmatched junction bases numbered 5, after V lost 5 bases and J lost 0 bases. CDR1 is SEHNR and CDR2 is FQNEAQ in the germline V gene (reference sequence). The CDR3 extends over 15 amino acids. The CDR3 loop is CASSPRTGPNYGYTF. The CDR3 bases are TGTGCCAGCAGCCCAAGGACAGGGCCTAACTATGGCTACACCTTC.

This clone was seen only a few times. The genes are TRBV29-1 and TRBJ1-4; D unclear. CDR3 length equals 12 residues. Trimming took 3 bases from V and 6 from J, leaving 8 bases between them. Germline-derived CDR1 and CDR2 are SQVTM and ANQGSEA. The CDR3: CSVERGDEKLFF. CDR3 nucleotide sequence: TGCAGCGTTGAGCGCGGGGATGAAAAACTGTTTTTT.

This chain links TRBV6-4 with TRBJ1-5, with D unresolved. V shed 0 bases and J shed 2 bases, with 11 bases lying between them. CDR1 is MRHNA and CDR2 is SNTAGT in the germline V gene. The CDR3 is 16 residues long. The CDR3 bases are TGTGCCAGCAGTGACTCGGGAAGGGATGGCAATCAGCCCCAGCATTTT. Encoded protein: CASSDSGRDGNQPQHF.

The chain carries TRBV5-1 and TRBJ2-5, with D perhaps TRBD2 (6 bases). Germline CDR1 SGHRS, CDR2 YFSETQ. This CDR3 has 13 amino acids. Trimming cost V 5 bases and J 7 bases, with 15 bases left between them. In DNA form, the CDR3 reads TGCGCCAGCAGTCCTCGGAGGGACGGGACCCAGTACTTC. This encodes CASSPRRDGTQYF.

This clone showed up just once. A read error may account for a junction end that differs from germline. The chain recombines TRBV19 with TRBJ2-1; TRBD1 matches at 8 bases. This CDR3 contains 16 residues. CDR1 is LNHDA and CDR2 is SQIVND in the germline V gene (reference sequence). The CDR3 sequence: CASSLEGQGFFNEQFF. The DNA for the CDR3 is TGTGCCAGTAGTCTAGAAGGACAGGGATTTTTCAATGAGCAGTTCTTC.

The chain links TRBV27 to TRBJ1-5; no definite D call. The CDR3 loop spans 14 amino acids. Germline CDR1 is MNHEY and CDR2 is SMNVEV (reference sequence). The ends were cut back, 6 bases at V and 3 bases at J, with 12 bases in the middle. The CDR3 reads CASSHEPLNQPQHF. CDR3 sequence (DNA): TGTGCCAGCAGCCACGAACCGCTCAATCAGCCCCAGCATTTT.

The V gene is TRBV27, the J gene TRBJ1-6; TRBD1 agrees at 8 bases. Germline CDR1 and CDR2: MNHEY and SMNVEV (reference sequence). The CDR3 consists of 13 residues. The CDR3 DNA reads TGTGTCTCACAGGGGGATTCTTATTCACCCCTCCACTTT. Translated: CVSQGDSYSPLHF.

The rearrangement joins TRBV18 to TRBJ2-6; possibly TRBD1 or TRBD2 for D (5 bases each). V lost 1 base, J lost 4 bases, and 8 bases lay in between. Germline values: CDR1 KGHSH, CDR2 LQKENI. The CDR3 has 15 amino acids. The CDR3 DNA follows: TGTGCCAGCTCACCACTAGGGACCGGGGCCAACGTCCTGACTTTC. Translation gives CASSPLGTGANVLTF. The entire variable domain, with the rest obtained from reference TRBV18 and TRBJ2-6, is as follows: NAGVMQNPRHLVRRRGQEARLRCSPMKGHSHVYWYRQLPEEGLKFMVYLQKENIIDESGMPKERFSAEFPKEGPSILRIQQVVRGDSAAYFCASSPLGTGANVLTFGAGSRLTVL.

The chain joins TRBV28 to TRBJ2-7; a possible D gene is TRBD2 (7 bases). The CDR3 is 16 residues long. From germline, CDR1 is MDHEN and CDR2 SYDVKM. Between the trimmed V and J ends, which lost 4 bases and 5 bases, there was a span of 21 bases. The CDR3 loop is CASSSLTRGARHEQYF. The CDR3, as DNA: TGTGCCAGCAGTTCCCTAACACGGGGGGCGCGCCACGAGCAGTACTTC.

This chain links TRBV30 with TRBJ2-7; a weak D match, TRBD2 (5 bases). The CDR3 totals 16 residues. V lost 2 bases and J 7 bases, leaving 24 bases between the germline ends. Looked up from germline, CDR1 is GTSNPN and CDR2 is SVGIG (reference sequence). The CDR3 DNA reads as TGTGCCTGGAGTCCCAGCCAGCGGATTCTCCCCGGAGAGCAGTACTTC. This gives the protein CAWSPSQRILPGEQYF.

This clone came up once. The chain employs TRBV5-1 and TRBJ2-1; 12 bases are shared with TRBD2. Germline assignment: CDR1 SGHRS and CDR2 YFSETQ. The CDR3 runs to 15 residues. Losses at the gene ends were 2 bases for V and 7 bases for J; bases not matched to a gene: 4. The CDR3 DNA sequence: TGCGCCAGCAGCTTAACTAGCGGGAGGTCGAATGAGCAGTTCTTC. This gives the protein CASSLTSGRSNEQFF.

V is TRBV7-2 and J is TRBJ1-6; the D is unclear. The CDR3 is 17 residues long. Germline lookup yields CDR1 SGHTA and CDR2 FQGNSA. Trimming pared 5 bases from V and 3 bases from J, leaving 17 bases between. CDR3 in amino acids: CASSNRTVKSYNSPLHF. In DNA form, the CDR3 reads TGTGCCAGCAGCAATAGAACGGTTAAAAGCTATAATTCACCCCTCCACTTT.

This clone was detected only once. The chain couples TRBV4-1 to TRBJ2-2; D unclear. The CDR3 is made up of 15 amino acids. The germline gives CDR1 MGHRA, CDR2 YSYEKL. The germline V and J ends were trimmed by 0 bases and 6 bases, with 11 bases remaining between them. The CDR3: CASSQDIAIPGELFF. CDR3 DNA sequence: TGCGCCAGCAGCCAAGATATCGCGATTCCCGGGGAGCTGTTTTTT.

The chain carries TRBV10-1 and TRBJ2-3; D gene ambiguous. The CDR3 covers 14 residues. The V end lost 3 bases, the J end lost 2 bases, and 9 bases lay between the germline ends. Per germline, CDR1 WNHNN and CDR2 SYGVQD (reference sequence). CDR3 residues: CASSDTRITDTQYF. The DNA of the CDR3 is TGCGCCAGCAGTGACACTCGGATCACAGATACGCAGTATTTT.

The count of this clone is one. The chain joins TRBV19 to TRBJ1-2; no definite D call. Germline V CDR1 and CDR2: LNHDA, SQIVND (reference sequence). V lost 4 bases and J 3 bases, leaving 12 bases between the germline ends. The CDR3 is 14 amino acids. This CDR3 reads CASSTLGVHYGYTF. The CDR3 DNA reads as TGTGCCAGTAGTACCCTAGGAGTACACTATGGCTACACCTTC.